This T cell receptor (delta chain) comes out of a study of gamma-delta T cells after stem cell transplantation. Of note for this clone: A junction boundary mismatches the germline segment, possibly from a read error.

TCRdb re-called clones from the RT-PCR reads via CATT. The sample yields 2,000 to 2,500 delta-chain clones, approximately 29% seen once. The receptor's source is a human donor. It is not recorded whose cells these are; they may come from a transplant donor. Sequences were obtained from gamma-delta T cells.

CDR3 protein: CACDTLEVDTPSRDTRQMFF. The DNA for the CDR3 is TGTGCCTGTGACACCCTAGAGGTGGATACGCCCTCCCGGGACACCCGACAGATGTTTTTC. The chain is built from TRDV2 and TRDJ3; TRDD3 matches 7 bases. Germline CDR1 GEAIGNYY, CDR2 EKD. This CDR3 is 20 amino acids long.